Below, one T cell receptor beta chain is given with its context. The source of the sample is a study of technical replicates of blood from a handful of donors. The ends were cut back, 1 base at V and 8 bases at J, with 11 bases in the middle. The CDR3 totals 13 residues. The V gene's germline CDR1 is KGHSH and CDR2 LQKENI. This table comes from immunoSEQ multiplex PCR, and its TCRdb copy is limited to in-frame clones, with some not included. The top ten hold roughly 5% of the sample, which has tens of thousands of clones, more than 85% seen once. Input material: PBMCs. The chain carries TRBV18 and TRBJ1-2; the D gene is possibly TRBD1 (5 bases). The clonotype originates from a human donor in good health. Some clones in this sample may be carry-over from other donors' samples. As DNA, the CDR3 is TGTGCCAGCTCACCACTCGAGACAGAGGGCTACACCTTC. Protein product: CASSPLETEGYTF. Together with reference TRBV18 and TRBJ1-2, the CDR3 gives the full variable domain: NAGVMQNPRHLVRRRGQEARLRCSPMKGHSHVYWYRQLPEEGLKFMVYLQKENIIDESGMPKERFSAEFPKEGPSILRIQQVVRGDSAAYFCASSPLETEGYTFGSGTRLTVV.